This TCR beta chain was obtained from a study of tumor-infiltrating lymphocytes in localized non-small cell lung cancer. Study as a whole: Each patient gave resected tumor and non-adjacent uninvolved lung tissue.

Broader study findings: Each assay used a separate piece of the same tissue. Higher tumor T cell infiltration than in uninvolved lung was supported by TCRbeta sequencing. Only some patients had TCR sequencing, depending on available tissue.

On this clone itself: Its cognate antigen is unknown.

Data came from immunoSEQ multiplex PCR; TCRdb stores just in-frame clones and leaves some out. The data contain tens of thousands of clones, 70% to 90% of them singletons. With 6 bases removed from V and 6 bases from J, the gap between germline ends came to 18 bases. Germline assignment: CDR1 LGHNT and CDR2 FRNRAP. The CDR3 length is 14 residues. This sequence was found in a human donor with non-small cell lung cancer. Material for sequencing was lung tumor tissue. The genes are TRBV12-5 and TRBJ2-7, with unresolved D. CDR3 region: CASGGWGVSVEQYF. The CDR3 nucleotides are TGTGCTAGTGGCGGGTGGGGTGTCTCCGTCGAGCAGTACTTC.